This T cell receptor (beta chain) is drawn from a study of cytomegalovirus exposure and HLA in healthy donors. Overall study findings and caveats: Among TCR beta chains of equal frequency, HLA-associated ones were more clonally expanded in a later analysis. It was assumed in the presence/absence analyses that sequencing depth was roughly uniform across donors. Reportedly, diagnosis of cytomegalovirus status by the classifier showed high specificity and sensitivity.

This clone showed up just a few times. Its antigen is not known. One end of the junction is discordant with germline, which a read error may explain. It was with 60 Vbeta and 13 Jbeta primers that the PCR ran. TCRdb's copy holds only in-frame clones and misses some; the assay was immunoSEQ multiplex PCR. Of more than 110,000 clones in the sample, approximately 80% were seen once. The CDR3 runs to 12 residues. Germline lookup yields CDR1 SEHNR and CDR2 FQNEAQ (reference sequence). The chain recombines TRBV7-9 with TRBJ2-7; D unclear. The sequence was obtained from a male donor in good health and CMV-seropositive. The sequenced sample was PBMCs. As DNA, the CDR3 is TGTTCCAGCAGCTTAGTTAGCTACGAGCAGTACTTC. Translation gives CSSSLVSYEQYF.